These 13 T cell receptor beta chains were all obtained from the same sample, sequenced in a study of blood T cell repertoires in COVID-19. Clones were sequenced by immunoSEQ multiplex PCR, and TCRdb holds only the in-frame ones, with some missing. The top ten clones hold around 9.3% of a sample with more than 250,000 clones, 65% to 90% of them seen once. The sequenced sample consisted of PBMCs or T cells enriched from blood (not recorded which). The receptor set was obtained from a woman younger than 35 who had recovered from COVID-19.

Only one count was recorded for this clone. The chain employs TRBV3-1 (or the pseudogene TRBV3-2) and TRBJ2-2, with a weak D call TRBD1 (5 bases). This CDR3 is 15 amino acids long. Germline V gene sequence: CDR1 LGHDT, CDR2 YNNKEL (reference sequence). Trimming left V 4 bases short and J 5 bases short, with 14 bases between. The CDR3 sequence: CASSPRQLRTGELFF. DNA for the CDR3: TGTGCCAGCAGCCCCCGACAGTTAAGGACCGGGGAGCTGTTTTTT.

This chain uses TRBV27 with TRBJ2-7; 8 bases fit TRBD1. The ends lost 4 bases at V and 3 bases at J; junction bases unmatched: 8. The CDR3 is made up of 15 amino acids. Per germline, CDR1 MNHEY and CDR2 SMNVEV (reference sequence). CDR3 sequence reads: CASSSTGAEDYEQYF. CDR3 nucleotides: TGTGCCAGCAGTTCGACAGGGGCCGAAGACTACGAGCAGTACTTC.

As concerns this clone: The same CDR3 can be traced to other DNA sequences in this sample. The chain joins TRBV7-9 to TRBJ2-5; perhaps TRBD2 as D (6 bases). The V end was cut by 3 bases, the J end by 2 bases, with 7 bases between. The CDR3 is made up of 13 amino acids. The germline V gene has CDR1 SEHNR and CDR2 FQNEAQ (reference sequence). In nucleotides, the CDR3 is TGTGCCAGCAGCTTCCGGGGGCAAGAGACCCAGTACTTC. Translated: CASSFRGQETQYF.

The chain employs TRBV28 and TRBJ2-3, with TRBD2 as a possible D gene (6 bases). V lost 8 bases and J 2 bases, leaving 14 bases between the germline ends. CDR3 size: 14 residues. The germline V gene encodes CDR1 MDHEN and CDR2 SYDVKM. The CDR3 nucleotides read TGTGCCAGCCCCCCCGCGGGGTACACAGATACGCAGTATTTT. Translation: CASPPAGYTDTQYF.

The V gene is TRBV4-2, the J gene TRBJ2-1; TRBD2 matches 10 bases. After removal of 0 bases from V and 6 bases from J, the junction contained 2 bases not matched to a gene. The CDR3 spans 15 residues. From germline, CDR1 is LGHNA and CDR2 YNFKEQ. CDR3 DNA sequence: TGTGCCAGCAGCCAAGACCTAGCGGGAGCCAATGAGCAGTTCTTC. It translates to CASSQDLAGANEQFF.

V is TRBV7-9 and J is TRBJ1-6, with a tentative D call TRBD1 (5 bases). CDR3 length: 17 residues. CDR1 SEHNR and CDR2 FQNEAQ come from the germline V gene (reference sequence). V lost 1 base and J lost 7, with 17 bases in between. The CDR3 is CASSLGRVLALNSPLHF. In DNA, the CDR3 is TGTGCCAGCAGCTTAGGCAGGGTTTTGGCGCTGAATTCACCCCTCCACTTT.

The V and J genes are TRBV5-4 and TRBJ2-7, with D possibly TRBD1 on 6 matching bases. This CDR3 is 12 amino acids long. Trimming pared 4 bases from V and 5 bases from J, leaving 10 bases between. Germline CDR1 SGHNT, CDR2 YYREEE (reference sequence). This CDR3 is CASSRRDNEQYF. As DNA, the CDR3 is TGTGCCAGCAGCCGACGGGACAACGAGCAGTACTTC.

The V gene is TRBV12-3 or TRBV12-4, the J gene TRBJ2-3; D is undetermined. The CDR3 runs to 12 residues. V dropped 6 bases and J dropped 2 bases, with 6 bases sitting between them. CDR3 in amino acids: CASSPYTDTQYF. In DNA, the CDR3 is TGTGCCAGCAGCCCGTACACAGATACGCAGTATTTT.

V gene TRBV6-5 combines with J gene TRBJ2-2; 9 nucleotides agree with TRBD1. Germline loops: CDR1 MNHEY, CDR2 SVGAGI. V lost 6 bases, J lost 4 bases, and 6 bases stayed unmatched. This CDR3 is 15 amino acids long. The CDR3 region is CASSAGTGFTGELFF. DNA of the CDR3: TGTGCCAGCAGCGCCGGGACAGGGTTCACCGGGGAGCTGTTTTTT.

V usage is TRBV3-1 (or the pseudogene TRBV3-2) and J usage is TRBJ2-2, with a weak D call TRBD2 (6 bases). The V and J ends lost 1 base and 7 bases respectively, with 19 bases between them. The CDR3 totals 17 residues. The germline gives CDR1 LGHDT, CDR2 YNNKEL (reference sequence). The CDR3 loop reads CASSQGGSSGTIGELFF. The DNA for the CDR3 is TGTGCCAGCAGCCAAGGGGGGAGTAGCGGCACCATCGGGGAGCTGTTTTTT.

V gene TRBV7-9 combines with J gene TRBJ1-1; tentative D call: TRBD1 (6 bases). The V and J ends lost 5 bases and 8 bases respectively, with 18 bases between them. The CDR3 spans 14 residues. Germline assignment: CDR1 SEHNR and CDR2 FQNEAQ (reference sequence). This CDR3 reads CASSQRGATSEAFF. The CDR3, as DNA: TGTGCCAGCAGCCAGCGGGGGGCGACCTCAGAAGCTTTCTTT.

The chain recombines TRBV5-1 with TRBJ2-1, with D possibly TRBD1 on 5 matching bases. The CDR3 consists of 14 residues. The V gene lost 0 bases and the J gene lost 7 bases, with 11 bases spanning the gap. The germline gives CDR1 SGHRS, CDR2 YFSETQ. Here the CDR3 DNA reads TGCGCCAGCAGCTTGGGGGGCGTGAGGAATGAGCAGTTCTTC. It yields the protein CASSLGGVRNEQFF.

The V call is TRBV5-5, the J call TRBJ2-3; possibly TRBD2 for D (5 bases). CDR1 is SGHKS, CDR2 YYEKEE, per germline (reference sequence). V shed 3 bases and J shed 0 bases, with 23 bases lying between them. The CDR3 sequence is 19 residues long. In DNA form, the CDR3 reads TGTGCCAGCAGCTCCGACCTTCTGGGAGCGGACGGTAGCACAGATACGCAGTATTTT. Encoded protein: CASSSDLLGADGSTDTQYF.